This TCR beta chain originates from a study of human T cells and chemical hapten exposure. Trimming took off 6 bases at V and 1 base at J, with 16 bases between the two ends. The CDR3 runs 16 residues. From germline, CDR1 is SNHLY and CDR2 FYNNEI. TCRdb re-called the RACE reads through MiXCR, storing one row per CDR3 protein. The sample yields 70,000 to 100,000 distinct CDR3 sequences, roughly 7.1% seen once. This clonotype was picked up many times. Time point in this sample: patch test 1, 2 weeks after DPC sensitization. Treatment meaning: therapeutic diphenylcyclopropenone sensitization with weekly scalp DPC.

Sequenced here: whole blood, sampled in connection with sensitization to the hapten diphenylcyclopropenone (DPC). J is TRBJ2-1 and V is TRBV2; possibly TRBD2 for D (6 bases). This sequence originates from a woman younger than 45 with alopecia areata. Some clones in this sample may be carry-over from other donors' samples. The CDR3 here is CASRRELATSYNEQFF. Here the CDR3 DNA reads TGTGCCAGCAGAAGGGAACTAGCAACTTCCTACAATGAGCAGTTCTTC.